This T cell receptor beta chain derives from a study of T cells in Graves' hyperthyroidism and ophthalmopathy. The germline V and J ends were trimmed by 1 base and 10 bases, with 11 bases remaining between them. The CDR3 has 13 residues. The germline CDR1 and CDR2 sequences are SGHDN and FVKESK. This clonotype was seen ten or more times. For the diagnoses, clinical symptoms, serum thyroxine and TRAb, thyroid ultrasound and orbital computed tomography were used. PBMCs were collected from a roughly 10 ml volume of fresh peripheral blood. Authors of the study amplified TCR beta CDR3 regions from RNA transcripts. Carried out on the TCR CDR3, a first-round RT-PCR used the HTBI primer set. TCRdb analysed the multiplex PCR reads with MiXCR anew, one entry per CDR3 protein. Of about 700,000 distinct CDR3 sequences listed, roughly 15% were seen once; the top ten hold roughly a tenth.

Sequences were obtained from blood. This clonotype originated in a woman under 30 with Graves' hyperthyroidism. The J gene is TRBJ2-1, the V gene TRBV14, with D unresolved. The CDR3, as DNA: TGTGCCAGCAGCCAAGCGAAGGCAGGAGAGCAGTTCTTC. This translates into CASSQAKAGEQFF.